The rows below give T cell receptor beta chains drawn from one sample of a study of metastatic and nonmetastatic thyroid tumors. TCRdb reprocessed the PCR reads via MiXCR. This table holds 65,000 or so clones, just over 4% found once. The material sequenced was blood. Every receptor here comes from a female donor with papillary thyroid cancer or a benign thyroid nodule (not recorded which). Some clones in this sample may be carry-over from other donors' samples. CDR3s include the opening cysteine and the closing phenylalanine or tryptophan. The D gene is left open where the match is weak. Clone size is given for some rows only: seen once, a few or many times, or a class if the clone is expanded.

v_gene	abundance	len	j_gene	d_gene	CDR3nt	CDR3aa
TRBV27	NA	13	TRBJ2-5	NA	TGTTCCAGCAGTAAGCGTGTGCAAGAGACCCAGTACTTC	CSSSKRVQETQYF
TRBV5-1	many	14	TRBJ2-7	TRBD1	TGCGCCAGCAGCTTGGAGGGACAGTCCTACGAGCAGTACTTC	CASSLEGQSYEQYF
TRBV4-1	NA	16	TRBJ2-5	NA	TGCGCCAGCAGCCGCTTTCCTGGGGGATTCCAAGAGACCCAGTACTTC	CASSRFPGGFQETQYF
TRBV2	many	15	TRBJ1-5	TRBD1	TGTGCCAGCAGGAGGGAGGGGGCGAAGGATCAGCCCCAGCATTTT	CASRREGAKDQPQHF
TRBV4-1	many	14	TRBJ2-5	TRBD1	TGCGCCAGCAGCCGGGACAGGGGTAGTGAGACCCAGTACTTC	CASSRDRGSETQYF
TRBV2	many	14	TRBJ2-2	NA	TGTGCCAGCAGGAGGGGAGCGGACACCGGGGAGCTGTTTTTT	CASRRGADTGELFF
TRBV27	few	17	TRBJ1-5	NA	TGTGCCAGCAGTTTTTCTCAGGCCCTGTCGAGCAATCAGCCCCAGCATTTT	CASSFSQALSSNQPQHF
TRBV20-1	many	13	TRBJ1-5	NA	TGCAGTGCTATTAGTACACCCAATCAGCCCCAGCATTTT	CSAISTPNQPQHF
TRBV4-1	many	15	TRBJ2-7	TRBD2	TGCGCCAGCAGCCTCACGACTAGCGGGCGCTACGAGCAGTACTTC	CASSLTTSGRYEQYF
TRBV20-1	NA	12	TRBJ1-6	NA	TGCAGTGCTGTACAAAATAATTCACCCCTCCACTTT	CSAVQNNSPLHF
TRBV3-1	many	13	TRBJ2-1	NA	TGTGCCAGCAGCCTGGGTGTGGATGGTGAGCAGTTCTTC	CASSLGVDGEQFF
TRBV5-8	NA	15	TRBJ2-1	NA	TGTGCCAGCAGCTCCTCCGGGACGGTAAGGGCACGGCAGTTCTTC	CASSSSGTVRARQFF
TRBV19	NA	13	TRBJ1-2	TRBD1	TGTGCCAGTAGGGACAGGGGGCCAAATGGCTACACCTTC	CASRDRGPNGYTF
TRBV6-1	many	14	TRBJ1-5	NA	TGTGCCAGCTCGACAGACGCGGAGTATCAGCCCCAGCATTTT	CASSTDAEYQPQHF
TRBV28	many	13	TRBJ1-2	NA	TGTGCCAGCAGTTTATCGCAGGGTCTTGGCTACACCTTC	CASSLSQGLGYTF
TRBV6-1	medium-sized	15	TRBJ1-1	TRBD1	TGTGCCAGCAGTGAACCGGTGACAGGGGTAACTGAAGCTTTCTTT	CASSEPVTGVTEAFF
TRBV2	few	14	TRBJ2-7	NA	TGTGCCAGCAGTCCGGGTTCTAGCTCCTACGAGCAGTACTTC	CASSPGSSSYEQYF
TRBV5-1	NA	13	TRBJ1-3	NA	TGCGCCAGCAGCTTCGGGCCTGGAAACACCATATATTTT	CASSFGPGNTIYF
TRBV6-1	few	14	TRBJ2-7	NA	TGTTCCAGTGCCCGTATGGGGGGCAACGCCGAGCAGTACTTC	CSSARMGGNAEQYF
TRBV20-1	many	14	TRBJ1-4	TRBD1	TGCAGTGCTAGGGGGACAGGGAATAATGAAAAACTGTTTTTT	CSARGTGNNEKLFF
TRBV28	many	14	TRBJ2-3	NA	TGTGCCAGCAGTCAACCCTTTCGGGCAGATACGCAGTATTTT	CASSQPFRADTQYF
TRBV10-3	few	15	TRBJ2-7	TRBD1	TGTGCCATCAGTGATAGTAGGGACAGTAACTACGAGCAGTACTTC	CAISDSRDSNYEQYF
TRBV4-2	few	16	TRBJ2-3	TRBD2	TGTGCCAGCAGCCAAGATATGGCGGGAGAAACAGATACGCAGTATTTT	CASSQDMAGETDTQYF
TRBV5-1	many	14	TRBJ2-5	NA	TGCGCCAGCAGCTTGGCGGGGGGCGATCAGACCCAGTACTTC	CASSLAGGDQTQYF
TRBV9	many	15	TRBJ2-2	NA	TGTGCCAGCAGCAATTCGGCCGGAAACACCGGGGAGCTGTTTTTT	CASSNSAGNTGELFF
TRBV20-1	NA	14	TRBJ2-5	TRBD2	TGCAGTGCTAGACCTGGACTAGAGGTAGAGGCCCAGTACTTC	CSARPGLEVEAQYF
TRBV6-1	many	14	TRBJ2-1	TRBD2	TGTGCCAGCAAAGCGGGAGGCCAAGGCAATGAGCAGTTCTTC	CASKAGGQGNEQFF
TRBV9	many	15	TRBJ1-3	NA	TGTGCCAGCAGCGTACATCAGGGCATTGGAAACACCATATATTTT	CASSVHQGIGNTIYF
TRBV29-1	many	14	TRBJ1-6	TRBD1	TGCAGCGTTTCTGCAGGACAGGATGCCTCACCCCTCCACTTT	CSVSAGQDASPLHF
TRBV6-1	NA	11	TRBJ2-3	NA	TGTGCCTGTACAGGCACAGATAAGCAGTATTTT	CACTGTDKQYF
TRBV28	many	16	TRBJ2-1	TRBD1	TGTGCCAGCAGTCCCCGGGGAACAGGGGGTTGGAATGAGCAGTTCTTC	CASSPRGTGGWNEQFF
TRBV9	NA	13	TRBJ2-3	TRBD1	TGTGCCAGCAGCGTAGCTCCAGGGGGACCCCGGTATTTT	CASSVAPGGPRYF
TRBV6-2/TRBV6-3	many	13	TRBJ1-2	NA	TGTGCCAGCAAGGACAGAACTAACTATGGCTACACCTTC	CASKDRTNYGYTF
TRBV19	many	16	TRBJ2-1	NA	TGTGCCAGTAGTGGAGGAGGTCCCCGTTGGTACAATGAGCAGTTCTTC	CASSGGGPRWYNEQFF
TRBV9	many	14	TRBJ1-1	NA	TGTGCCAGCAGCCCGGACAACCCGGGCACTGAAGCTTTCTTT	CASSPDNPGTEAFF
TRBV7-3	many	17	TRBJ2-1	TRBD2	TGTGCCAGCAGCTCGGGACTAGCGGGAGTAGGGGTGGATGAGCAGTTCTTC	CASSSGLAGVGVDEQFF
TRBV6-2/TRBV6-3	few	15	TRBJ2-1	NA	TGTGCCAGCAGGGGACCGGGAGAGGGCTACAATGAGCAGTTCTTC	CASRGPGEGYNEQFF
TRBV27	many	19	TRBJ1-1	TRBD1	TGTGCCAGCAGTTTCACTATAACAGGGGTTCTTCCATTTAACACTGAAGCTTTCTTT	CASSFTITGVLPFNTEAFF
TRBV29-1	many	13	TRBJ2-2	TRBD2	TGCAGCGTTGGAGAGACTAGCGGCGGGGAGCTGTTTTTT	CSVGETSGGELFF
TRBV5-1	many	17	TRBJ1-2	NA	TGCGCCAGCAGCTTGGTTTATGGACAGAATGACTACTATGGCTACACCTTC	CASSLVYGQNDYYGYTF
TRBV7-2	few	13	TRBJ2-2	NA	TGTGCCAGCAGCGCATTCAACACCGGGGAGCTGTTTTTT	CASSAFNTGELFF
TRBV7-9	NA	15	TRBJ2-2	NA	TGTGCCAGCCGAGGTCGAGGGCCTTTAACCGGGGAGCTGTTTTTT	CASRGRGPLTGELFF
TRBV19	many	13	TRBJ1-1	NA	TGTGCCAGTAGTATAGCGGGAGCGAGGGAAGCTTTCTTT	CASSIAGAREAFF
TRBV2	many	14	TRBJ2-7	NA	TGTGCCAGCACCCCGGGGGCCCCACCAGGCGAGCAGTACTTC	CASTPGAPPGEQYF
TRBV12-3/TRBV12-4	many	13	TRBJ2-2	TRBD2	TGTGCAGACGGGACTATGAACACCGGGGAGCTGTTTTTT	CADGTMNTGELFF
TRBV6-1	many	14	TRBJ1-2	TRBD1	TGTGCCAGCAGTGCTCCGGGACAGGGGAATGGCTACACCTTC	CASSAPGQGNGYTF
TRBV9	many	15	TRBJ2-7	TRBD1	TGTGCCAGCAGCGTAGCAGGGACAGGGTCCCCCGAGCAGTACTTC	CASSVAGTGSPEQYF
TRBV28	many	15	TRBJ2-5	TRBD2	TGTGCCAGCACCTACCCGTGGGGGGGACAAGAGACCCAGTACTTC	CASTYPWGGQETQYF
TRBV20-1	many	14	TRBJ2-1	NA	TGCAGTGCCGAAGGACAGCCTCCCAACAATGAGCAGTTCTTC	CSAEGQPPNNEQFF
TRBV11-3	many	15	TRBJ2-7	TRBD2	TGTGCCAGCAGCTCCAGACTAGCGGGAAACTACGAGCAGTACTTC	CASSSRLAGNYEQYF